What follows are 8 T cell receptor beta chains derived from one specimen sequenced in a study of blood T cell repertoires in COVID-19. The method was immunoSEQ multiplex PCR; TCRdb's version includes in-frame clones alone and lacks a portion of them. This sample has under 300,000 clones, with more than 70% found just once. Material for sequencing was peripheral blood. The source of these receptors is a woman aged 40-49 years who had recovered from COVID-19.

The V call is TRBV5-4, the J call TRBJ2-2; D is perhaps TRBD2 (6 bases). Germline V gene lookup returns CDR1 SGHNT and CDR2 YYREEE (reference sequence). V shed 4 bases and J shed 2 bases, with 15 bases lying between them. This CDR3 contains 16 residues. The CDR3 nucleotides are TGTGCCAGCAGCGGGGGGACTGGGAGAAACACCGGGGAGCTGTTTTTT. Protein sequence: CASSGGTGRNTGELFF.

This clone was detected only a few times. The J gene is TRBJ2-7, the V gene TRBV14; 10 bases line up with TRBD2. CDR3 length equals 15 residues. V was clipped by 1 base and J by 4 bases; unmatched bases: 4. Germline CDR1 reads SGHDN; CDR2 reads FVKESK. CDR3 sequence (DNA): TGTGCCAGCAGCCAAGGATTAGCGGGAGGTTACGAGCAGTACTTC. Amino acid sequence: CASSQGLAGGYEQYF.

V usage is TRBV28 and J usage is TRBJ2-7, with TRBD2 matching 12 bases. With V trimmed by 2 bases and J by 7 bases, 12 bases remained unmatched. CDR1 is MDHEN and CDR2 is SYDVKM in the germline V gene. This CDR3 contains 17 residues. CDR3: CASSLIRLAGAREEQYF. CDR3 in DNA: TGTGCCAGCAGTTTAATTCGACTAGCGGGGGCCAGGGAAGAGCAGTACTTC.

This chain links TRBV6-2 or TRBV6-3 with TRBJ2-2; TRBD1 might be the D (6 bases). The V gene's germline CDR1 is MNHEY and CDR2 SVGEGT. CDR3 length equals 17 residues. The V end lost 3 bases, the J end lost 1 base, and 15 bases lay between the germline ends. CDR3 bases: TGTGCCAGCAGTTATACGGTGGGGGCTAGGAACACCGGGGAGCTGTTTTTT. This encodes CASSYTVGARNTGELFF.

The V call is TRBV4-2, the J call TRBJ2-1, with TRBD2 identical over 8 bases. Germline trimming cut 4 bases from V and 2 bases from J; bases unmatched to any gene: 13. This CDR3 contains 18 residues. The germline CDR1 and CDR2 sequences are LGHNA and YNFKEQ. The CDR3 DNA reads TGTGCCAGCAGCCGGATGGGACGGGGAGCGGGAGCCTACAATGAGCAGTTCTTC. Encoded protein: CASSRMGRGAGAYNEQFF.

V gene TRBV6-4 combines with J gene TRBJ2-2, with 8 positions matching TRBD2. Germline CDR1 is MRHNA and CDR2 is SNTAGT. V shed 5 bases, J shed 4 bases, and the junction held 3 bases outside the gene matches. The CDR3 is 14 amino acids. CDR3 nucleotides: TGTGCCAGCAGTACCCGGGAGGGCACCGGGGAGCTGTTTTTT. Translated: CASSTREGTGELFF.

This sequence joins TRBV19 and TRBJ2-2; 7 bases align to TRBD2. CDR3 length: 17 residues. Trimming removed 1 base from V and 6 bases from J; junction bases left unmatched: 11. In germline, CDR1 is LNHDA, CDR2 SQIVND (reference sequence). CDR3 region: CASSIVLAGVRAGELFF. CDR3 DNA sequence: TGTGCCAGTAGTATAGTATTGGCGGGAGTGAGGGCCGGGGAGCTGTTTTTT.

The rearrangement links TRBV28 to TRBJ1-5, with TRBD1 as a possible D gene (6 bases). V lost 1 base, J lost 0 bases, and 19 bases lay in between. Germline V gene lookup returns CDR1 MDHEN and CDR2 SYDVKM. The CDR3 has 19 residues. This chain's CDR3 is CASSLYLGAAGDSNQPQHF. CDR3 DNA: TGTGCCAGCAGTTTATACTTAGGGGCCGCAGGGGATAGCAATCAGCCCCAGCATTTT. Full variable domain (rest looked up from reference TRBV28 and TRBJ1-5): DVKVTQSSRYLVKRTGEKVFLECVQDMDHENMFWYRQDPGLGLRLIYFSYDVKMKEKGDIPEGYSVSREKKERFSLILESASTNQTSMYLCASSLYLGAAGDSNQPQHFGDGTRLSIL.